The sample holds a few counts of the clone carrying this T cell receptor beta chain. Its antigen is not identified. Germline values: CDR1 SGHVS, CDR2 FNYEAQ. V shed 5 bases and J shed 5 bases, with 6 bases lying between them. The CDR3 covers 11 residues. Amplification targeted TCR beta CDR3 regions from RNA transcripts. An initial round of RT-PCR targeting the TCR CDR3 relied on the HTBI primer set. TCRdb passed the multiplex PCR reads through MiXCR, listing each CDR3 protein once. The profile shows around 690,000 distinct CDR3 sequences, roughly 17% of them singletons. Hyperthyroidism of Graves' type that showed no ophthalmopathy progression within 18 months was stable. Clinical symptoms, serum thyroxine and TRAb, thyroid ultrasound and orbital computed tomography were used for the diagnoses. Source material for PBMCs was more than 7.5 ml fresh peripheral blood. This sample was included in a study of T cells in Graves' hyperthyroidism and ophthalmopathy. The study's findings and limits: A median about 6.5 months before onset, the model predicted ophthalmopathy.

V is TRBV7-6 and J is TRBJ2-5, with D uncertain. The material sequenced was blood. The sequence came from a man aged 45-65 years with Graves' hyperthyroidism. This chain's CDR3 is CASSNSETQYF. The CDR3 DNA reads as TGTGCCAGCAGCAATAGTGAGACCCAGTACTTC.